Listed below are T cell receptor beta chains from one sample, sequenced in a study of technical replicates of blood from a few donors. Clones were sequenced by immunoSEQ multiplex PCR, and TCRdb holds only the in-frame ones, with some missing. The table includes about 67,000 clones, less than 98% detected once. Input material: T cells isolated from PBMCs. These receptors all stem from a human donor in good health. The CDR3 runs from the conserved cysteine through the conserved F or W. The D gene is left open where the match is weak. Clone size, where shown, is once, few, many, or a class for clones that have expanded.

TRBD1,TRBJ2-7,TRBV27,-,CASSWTGRNYEQYF,TGTGCCAGCAGTTGGACAGGAAGGAACTACGAGCAGTACTTC
TRBD1,TRBJ1-1,TRBV27,-,CASSVDREKKFEAFF,TGTGCCAGCAGTGTGGACAGGGAGAAAAAGTTTGAAGCTTTCTTT
TRBD2,TRBJ2-7,TRBV29-1,-,CSVTSGGSYEQYF,TGCAGCGTTACCAGCGGGGGATCCTACGAGCAGTACTTC
TRBD2,TRBJ2-2,TRBV7-3,-,CASSRLAGVSGELFF,TGTGCCAGCAGCCGACTAGCGGGAGTCAGTGGGGAGCTGTTTTTT
-,TRBJ2-5,TRBV6-6,-,CASSYSTDQETQYF,TGTGCCAGCAGTTACTCGACAGACCAAGAGACCCAGTACTTC
TRBD2,TRBJ2-7,TRBV10-3,-,CAIGQREGPEQYF,TGTGCCATCGGCCAGCGGGAGGGCCCCGAGCAGTACTTC
-,TRBJ1-2,TRBV2,-,CASSDGLRGYTF,TGTGCCAGCAGTGATGGGTTGAGGGGCTACACCTTC
-,TRBJ1-5,TRBV15,-,CATSRGQITSNQPQHF,TGTGCCACCAGCAGAGGGCAGATTACAAGCAATCAGCCCCAGCATTTT
-,TRBJ2-6,TRBV6-1,-,CASSARSGANVLTF,TGTGCCAGCAGTGCCCGCTCTGGGGCCAACGTCCTGACTTTC
-,TRBJ2-5,TRBV5-8,-,CASSPEVVLQETQYF,TGTGCCAGCAGCCCGGAGGTGGTACTCCAAGAGACCCAGTACTTC
-,TRBJ1-1,TRBV19,-,CASSTRVNTEAFF,TGTGCCAGTAGTACGAGAGTGAACACTGAAGCTTTCTTT
-,TRBJ2-3,TRBV4-2,-,CASSQNAGADTQYF,TGTGCCAGCAGCCAAAATGCGGGCGCAGATACGCAGTATTTT
TRBD2,TRBJ2-3,TRBV14,-,CASSPLGLAGVTDTQYF,TGTGCCAGCAGCCCCCTTGGGCTAGCGGGAGTCACAGATACGCAGTATTTT
-,TRBJ2-3,TRBV5-6,-,CASSPSPSTDTQYF,TGTGCCAGCAGCCCAAGCCCGAGCACAGATACGCAGTATTTT
-,TRBJ2-7,TRBV25-1,-,CASSSIESSYEQYF,TGTGCCAGCAGTAGCATAGAATCCTCCTACGAGCAGTACTTC
TRBD1,TRBJ1-4,TRBV5-1,-,CASSTGDRASEKLFF,TGCGCCAGCAGCACGGGGGACAGGGCTTCTGAAAAACTGTTTTTT
TRBD1,TRBJ1-5,TRBV6-1,-,CASSMDRGQPQHF,TGTGCCAGCAGTATGGACAGGGGTCAGCCCCAGCATTTT
-,TRBJ1-2,TRBV2,-,CASNHPTGSGYTF,TGTGCCAGCAATCATCCGACAGGAAGTGGCTACACCTTC
-,TRBJ2-2,TRBV29-1,-,CSVDERGTNTGELFF,TGCAGCGTTGATGAGAGAGGGACTAACACCGGGGAGCTGTTTTTT
TRBD1,TRBJ2-2,TRBV11-2,-,CASSSRQGRTGELFF,TGTGCCAGCAGCTCCCGACAGGGGAGAACCGGGGAGCTGTTTTTT
-,TRBJ2-3,TRBV4-1,-,CASSQDGVLRTDTQYF,TGCGCCAGCAGCCAAGACGGGGTATTACGCACAGATACGCAGTATTTT
TRBD1,TRBJ1-3,TRBV5-1,-,CASSLDLTGGRSGNTIYF,TGCGCCAGCAGCTTGGATTTGACAGGGGGTCGCTCTGGAAACACCATATATTTT
-,TRBJ2-3,TRBV4-3,-,CASSQDQGAGDTQYF,TGCGCCAGCAGCCAAGATCAGGGAGCGGGAGATACGCAGTATTTT
-,TRBJ2-2,TRBV5-6,-,CASSYRRDSDTGELFF,TGTGCCAGCAGTTACCGACGGGACTCAGACACCGGGGAGCTGTTTTTT
-,TRBJ2-3,TRBV29-1,once,CSVHWDFGDTQYF,TGCAGCGTCCACTGGGACTTTGGAGATACGCAGTATTTT
-,TRBJ2-5,TRBV28,-,CASRLGGQETQYF,TGTGCCAGCAGGTTGGGGGGCCAAGAGACCCAGTACTTC
TRBD1,TRBJ2-7,TRBV6-5,once,CASSELQGPYEQYF,TGTGCCAGCAGTGAACTACAGGGGCCCTACGAGCAGTACTTC
TRBD1,TRBJ2-7,TRBV9,-,CASSGTGTGEEQYF,TGTGCCAGCAGCGGGACCGGGACAGGGGAAGAGCAGTACTTC